The 7 T cell receptor beta chains below all came from one sample that was sequenced in a study of cytomegalovirus exposure and HLA in healthy donors. A multiplex PCR was run with 60 Vbeta primers and 13 Jbeta primers. The data were produced by immunoSEQ multiplex PCR, yet TCRdb's version contains in-frame clones alone and is incomplete. The sample records some 150,000 clones, approximately 80% being singletons. The sequencing input was PBMCs. The receptors come from a woman aged 30 to 39 in good health and CMV-seronegative.

The V gene is TRBV30, the J gene TRBJ1-2; possible D gene TRBD1, 6 bases. This CDR3 contains 15 residues. Germline assignment: CDR1 GTSNPN and CDR2 SVGIG (reference sequence). V was cut by 5 bases and J by 5 bases, with 21 bases left in between. The CDR3 bases are TGTGCCTGGGTCGCAGGGGCCGCGAGGGAGTATGGCTACACCTTC. It is translated as CAWVAGAAREYGYTF.

This chain uses TRBV27 with TRBJ1-3; possibly TRBD1 for D (5 bases). Trimming stripped 0 bases from V and 4 bases from J, with 7 bases between. The CDR3 runs to 14 residues. CDR1 and CDR2 (germline): MNHEY, SMNVEV (reference sequence). CDR3 amino acids: CASSLSGAGNTIYF. CDR3 DNA sequence: TGTGCCAGCAGTTTATCAGGGGCCGGAAACACCATATATTTT.

This clone has a single count. CDR3 sequence: CASTASGKETQYF. For the CDR3, the DNA is TGTGCCAGCACGGCTAGCGGCAAAGAGACCCAGTACTTC. The chain is built from TRBV6-1 and TRBJ2-5, with 7 bases aligning to TRBD2. J was trimmed by 3 bases and V by 7 bases; bases with no gene match: 5. The CDR3 has 13 residues. The germline V gene encodes CDR1 MNHNS and CDR2 SASEGT.

This clone was seen just once. This chain connects TRBV30 to TRBJ2-1, with a tentative D call TRBD2 (5 bases). Between the trimmed V and J ends, which lost 7 bases and 3 bases, there was a span of 16 bases. The CDR3 contains 14 residues. Germline V gene sequence: CDR1 GTSNPN, CDR2 SVGIG (reference sequence). CDR3 bases: TGTGCCTTTCAGCGGCAGAAAATCTACAATGAGCAGTTCTTC. Translated: CAFQRQKIYNEQFF.

The rearrangement uses TRBV27 and TRBJ1-2, with 10 bases aligning to TRBD1. Germline CDR1 and CDR2: MNHEY and SMNVEV (reference sequence). The CDR3 sequence is 14 residues long. V was clipped by 4 bases and J by 8 bases; unmatched bases: 7. CDR3 coding DNA: TGTGCCAGCAGTTCGGGACAGGGGTATCAGGGCTACACCTTC. It is translated as CASSSGQGYQGYTF.

The gene calls are TRBV5-4 and TRBJ2-7, with 9 positions matching TRBD1. Germline V gene lookup returns CDR1 SGHNT and CDR2 YYREEE (reference sequence). V shed 3 bases, J shed 3 bases, and the junction held 7 bases outside the gene matches. The CDR3 has 15 residues. The CDR3 nucleotides read TGTGCCAGCAGCTCGGGACAGGGCCTCGTCTACGAGCAGTACTTC. It specifies CASSSGQGLVYEQYF.

The chain has TRBV7-9 and TRBJ1-3; no definite D call. The CDR3 runs 12 residues. Germline lookup yields CDR1 SEHNR and CDR2 FQNEAQ (reference sequence). V gave up 5 bases and J gave up 3 bases, with 5 bases separating them. The CDR3 spells CASSRDGNTIYF. The CDR3 bases are TGTGCCAGCAGCCGAGATGGAAACACCATATATTTT.